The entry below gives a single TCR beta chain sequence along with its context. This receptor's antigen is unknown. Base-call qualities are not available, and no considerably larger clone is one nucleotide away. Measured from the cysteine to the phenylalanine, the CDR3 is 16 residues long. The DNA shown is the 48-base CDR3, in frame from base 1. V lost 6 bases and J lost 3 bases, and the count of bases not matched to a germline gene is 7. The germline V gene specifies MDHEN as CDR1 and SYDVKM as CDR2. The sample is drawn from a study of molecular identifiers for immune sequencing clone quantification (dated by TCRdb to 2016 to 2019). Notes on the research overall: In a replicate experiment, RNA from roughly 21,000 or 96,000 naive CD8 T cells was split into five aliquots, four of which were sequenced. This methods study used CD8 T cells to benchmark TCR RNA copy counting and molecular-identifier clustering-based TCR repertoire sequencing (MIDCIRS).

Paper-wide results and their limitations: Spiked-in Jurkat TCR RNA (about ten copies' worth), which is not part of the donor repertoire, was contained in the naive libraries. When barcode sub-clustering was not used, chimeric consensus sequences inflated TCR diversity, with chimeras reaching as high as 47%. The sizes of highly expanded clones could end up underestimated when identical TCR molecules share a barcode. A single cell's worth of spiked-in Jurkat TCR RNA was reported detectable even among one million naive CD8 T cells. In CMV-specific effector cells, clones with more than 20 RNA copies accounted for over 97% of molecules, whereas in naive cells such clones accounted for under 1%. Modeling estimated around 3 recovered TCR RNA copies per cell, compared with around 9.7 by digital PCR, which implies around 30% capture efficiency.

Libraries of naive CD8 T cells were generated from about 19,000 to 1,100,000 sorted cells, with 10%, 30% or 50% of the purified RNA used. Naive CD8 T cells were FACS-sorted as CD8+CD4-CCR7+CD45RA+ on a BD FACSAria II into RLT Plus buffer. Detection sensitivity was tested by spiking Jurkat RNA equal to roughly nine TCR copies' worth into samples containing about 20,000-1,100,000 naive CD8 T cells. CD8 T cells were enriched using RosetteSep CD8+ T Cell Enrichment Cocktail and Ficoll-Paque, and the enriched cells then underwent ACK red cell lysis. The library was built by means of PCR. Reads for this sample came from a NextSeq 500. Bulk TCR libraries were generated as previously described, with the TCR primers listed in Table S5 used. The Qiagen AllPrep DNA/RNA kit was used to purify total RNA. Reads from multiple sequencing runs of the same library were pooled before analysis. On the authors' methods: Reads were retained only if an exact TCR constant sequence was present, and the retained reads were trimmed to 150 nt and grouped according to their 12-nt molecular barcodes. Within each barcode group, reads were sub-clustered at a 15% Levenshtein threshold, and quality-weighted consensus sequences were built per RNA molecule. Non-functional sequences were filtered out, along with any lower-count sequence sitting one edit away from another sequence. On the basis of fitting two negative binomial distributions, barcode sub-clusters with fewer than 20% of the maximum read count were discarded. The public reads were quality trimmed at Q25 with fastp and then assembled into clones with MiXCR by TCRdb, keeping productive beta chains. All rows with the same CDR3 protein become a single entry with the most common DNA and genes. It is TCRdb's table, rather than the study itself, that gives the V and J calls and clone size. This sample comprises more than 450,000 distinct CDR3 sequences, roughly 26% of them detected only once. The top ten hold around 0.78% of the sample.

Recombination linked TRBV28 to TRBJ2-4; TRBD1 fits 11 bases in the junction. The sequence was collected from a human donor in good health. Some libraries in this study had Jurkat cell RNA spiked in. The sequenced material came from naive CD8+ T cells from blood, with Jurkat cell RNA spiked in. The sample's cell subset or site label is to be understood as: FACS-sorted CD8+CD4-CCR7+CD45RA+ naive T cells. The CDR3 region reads CASSSPGQGDKNIQYF. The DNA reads TGTGCCAGCAGCTCACCGGGACAGGGGGACAAAAACATTCAGTACTTC. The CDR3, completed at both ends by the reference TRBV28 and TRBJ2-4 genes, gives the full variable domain DVKVTQSSRYLVKRTGEKVFLECVQDMDHENMFWYRQDPGLGLRLIYFSYDVKMKEKGDIPEGYSVSREKKERFSLILESASTNQTSMYLCASSSPGQGDKNIQYFGAGTRLSVL.